Below, 25 T cell receptor beta chains from the same sample are listed, as sequenced in a study of shared clonotypes between healthy human individuals. Sequencing was performed with immunoSEQ multiplex PCR; in TCRdb, only in-frame clones are kept and a portion is missing. The table has 2 million to 2.5 million clones, approximately 96% seen once. What was sequenced was naive CD4+ T cells sorted from blood. Stated subset: CD45RA+ positively selected. Every receptor here comes from a man aged 18 to 30 in good health.

The rearrangement uses TRBV5-1 and TRBJ2-7; tentatively, D is TRBD1 (5 bases). Germline V gene data show CDR1 as SGHRS and CDR2 as YFSETQ. The CDR3 is made up of 14 amino acids. The V and J ends lost 4 bases and 0 bases respectively, with 11 bases between them. In DNA, the CDR3 is TGCGCCAGCAGCCCCTCCCAGGGCTCCTACGAGCAGTACTTC. Translated, it gives CASSPSQGSYEQYF.

Here the CDR3 reads CASGVDRGSEQFF. The CDR3 DNA sequence: TGTGCTAGCGGGGTGGACAGGGGCAGCGAGCAGTTCTTC. V is TRBV7-7 and J is TRBJ2-1, with D possibly matching TRBD1 (9 bases). The CDR3 is made up of 13 amino acids. Per the germline V gene, CDR1 is SSHAT and CDR2 is FNYEAQ (reference sequence). The whole variable domain, remainder taken from reference TRBV7-7 and TRBJ2-1, is GAGVSQSPRYKVTKRGQDVTLRCDPISSHATLYWYQQALGQGPEFLTYFNYEAQPDKSGLPSDRFSAERPEGSISTLTIQRTEQRDSAMYRCASGVDRGSEQFFGPGTRLTVL.

The chain joins TRBV4-3 to TRBJ1-6; unclear D gene. Per the germline V gene, CDR1 is LGHNA and CDR2 is YSLEER. This CDR3 is 15 amino acids long. Between the trimmed V and J ends, which lost 6 bases and 0 bases, there was a span of 9 bases. CDR3 DNA: TGCGCCAGCAGTAAAGCGAGCTCCTATAATTCACCCCTCCACTTT. Protein product: CASSKASSYNSPLHF.

The chain is built from TRBV5-1 and TRBJ2-7, with D perhaps assigned TRBD1 or TRBD2 (7 bases each). V lost 4 bases, J lost 1 base, and 15 bases lay in between. Germline V gives CDR1 SGHRS, CDR2 YFSETQ. The length of the CDR3 is 15 residues. The CDR3 nucleotides are TGCGCCAGCAGCCCCGGGGGGACAGAGTCCTACGAGCAGTACTTC. It translates to CASSPGGTESYEQYF.

This sequence joins TRBV25-1 and TRBJ1-5, with 9 nucleotides matching TRBD1. Germline CDR1 reads MGHDK; CDR2 reads SYGVNS. The CDR3 consists of 14 residues. With 9 bases clipped from V and 6 bases from J, the junction kept 9 bases outside the gene matches. CDR3 DNA: TGTGCCAGTTCGACAGGGGGATTGGGTCAGCCCCAGCATTTT. Translation: CASSTGGLGQPQHF.

The V gene is TRBV14, the J gene TRBJ2-4; TRBD1 aligns across 12 bases. V gave up 4 bases and J gave up 9 bases; unmatched junction bases: 13. The V gene's germline CDR1 is SGHDN and CDR2 FVKESK. The CDR3 covers 17 residues. The CDR3 nucleotides are TGTGCCAGCAGCCGCGGGACAGGGGGCACCGGGTACATCATTCAGTACTTC. Its protein product is CASSRGTGGTGYIIQYF.

The chain combines TRBV19 with TRBJ1-2, with D uncertain. Germline loops: CDR1 LNHDA, CDR2 SQIVND (reference sequence). This CDR3 has 15 amino acids. V was cut by 7 bases and J by 0 bases, with 15 bases left in between. The CDR3 region is CASTDSDEANYGYTF. In nucleotides, the CDR3 is TGTGCCAGTACCGACTCGGACGAAGCTAACTATGGCTACACCTTC. Complete variable domain (other parts from reference TRBV19 and TRBJ1-2): DGGITQSPKYLFRKEGQNVTLSCEQNLNHDAMYWYRQDPGQGLRLIYYSQIVNDFQKGDIAEGYSVSREKKESFPLTVTSAQKNPTAFYLCASTDSDEANYGYTFGSGTRLTVV.

The chain is built from TRBV6-5 and TRBJ1-4; D might be TRBD1 (5 bases). The germline V and J ends were trimmed by 5 bases and 8 bases, with 12 bases remaining between them. CDR3 length equals 13 residues. Per the germline V gene, CDR1 is MNHEY and CDR2 is SVGAGI. CDR3 residues: CASSRRDGEKLFF. In nucleotides, the CDR3 is TGTGCCAGCAGTCGCAGGGACGGGGAAAAACTGTTTTTT.

The rearrangement links TRBV25-1 to TRBJ2-1; D is unresolved. V lost 4 bases and J 8 bases, leaving 6 bases between the germline ends. The CDR3 is 11 residues long. Germline V gene lookup returns CDR1 MGHDK and CDR2 SYGVNS. Here the CDR3 reads CASSVGHEQFF. The CDR3 DNA follows: TGTGCCAGCAGTGTCGGTCATGAGCAGTTCTTC.

The chain links TRBV7-9 to TRBJ2-7; 9 positions match TRBD2. Germline V gives CDR1 SEHNR, CDR2 FQNEAQ (reference sequence). This CDR3 has 16 residues. J lost 9 bases, V lost 5 bases, and 17 bases had no gene match. The CDR3 DNA follows: TGTGCCAGCAGCCCAAAGGTCGTAGCGGGGGCCGACCGGCAGTACTTC. Translated: CASSPKVVAGADRQYF.

The chain uses TRBV9 and TRBJ1-4; no clear D gene. CDR1 is SGDLS and CDR2 is YYNGEE in the germline V gene. The CDR3 sequence is 16 residues long. V was shortened by 4 bases and J by 4 bases, with 17 bases between the two germline ends. CDR3 residues: CASSPDVQALNEKLFF. CDR3 DNA: TGTGCCAGCAGCCCCGACGTCCAAGCTCTTAATGAAAAACTGTTTTTT. The variable domain in full, completed from reference TRBV9 and TRBJ1-4, reads DSGVTQTPKHLITATGQRVTLRCSPRSGDLSVYWYQQSLDQGLQFLIQYYNGEERAKGNILERFSAQQFPDLHSELNLSSLELGDSALYFCASSPDVQALNEKLFFGSGTQLSVL.

The gene calls are TRBV6-6 and TRBJ2-3; the match to TRBD1 covers 10 bases. The CDR3 consists of 15 residues. Germline CDR1 is MNHNY and CDR2 is SVGAGI (reference sequence). V dropped 7 bases and J dropped 2; count of bases not matched to a gene: 6. The CDR3 DNA is TGTGCCAGCACCAAGGGACAGGGGAACACAGATACGCAGTATTTT. This gives the protein CASTKGQGNTDTQYF.

This chain uses TRBV6-1 with TRBJ1-5, with 7 bases fitting TRBD1. The CDR3 totals 19 residues. Germline loops: CDR1 MNHNS, CDR2 SASEGT. The V and J ends lost 2 bases and 0 bases, in that order; junction bases with no gene match: 13. CDR3 DNA sequence: TGTGCCAGCAGTGAACGAGAGAAGACAGGGTTATATAGCAATCAGCCCCAGCATTTT. This translates into CASSEREKTGLYSNQPQHF.

This chain joins TRBV19 and TRBJ2-5; the match to TRBD1 covers 10 bases. V shed 0 bases and J 2 bases; nucleotides not matched to a gene: 3. Germline V gene sequence: CDR1 LNHDA, CDR2 SQIVND (reference sequence). The CDR3 contains 16 residues. CDR3 nucleotide sequence: TGTGCCAGTAGTATAGATGGGACAGGGGAACAAGAGACCCAGTACTTC. It yields the protein CASSIDGTGEQETQYF.

The V gene is TRBV5-1, the J gene TRBJ2-3; no reliable D call. The CDR3 runs to 12 residues. The V end was cut by 1 base, the J end by 6 bases, with 6 bases between. Germline values: CDR1 SGHRS, CDR2 YFSETQ. This CDR3 is CASSLMGDTQYF. The CDR3 DNA reads as TGCGCCAGCAGCTTGATGGGGGATACGCAGTATTTT.

The gene calls are TRBV11-2 and TRBJ2-2; a weak D match, TRBD1 (6 bases). Germline V CDR1 and CDR2: SGHAT, FQNNGV. Trimming shortened V by 2 bases and J by 5 bases, and 12 bases separated the two germline ends. The CDR3 is 15 amino acids. CDR3 sequence reads: CASSLFRGGTGELFF. The DNA of the CDR3 is TGTGCCAGCAGCTTATTCAGGGGCGGTACCGGGGAGCTGTTTTTT.

V usage is TRBV5-1 and J usage is TRBJ2-3; 7 nucleotides agree with TRBD2. Germline lookup yields CDR1 SGHRS and CDR2 YFSETQ. Germline trimming cut 0 bases from V and 0 bases from J; bases unmatched to any gene: 13. CDR3 size: 19 residues. The CDR3 bases are TGCGCCAGCAGCTTGGTTCTAGCGGAGAAATATACTAGCACAGATACGCAGTATTTT. It codes for CASSLVLAEKYTSTDTQYF.

V usage is TRBV4-1 and J usage is TRBJ2-5, with D uncertain. The germline V gene encodes CDR1 MGHRA and CDR2 YSYEKL. The CDR3 length is 11 residues. Between the trimmed V and J ends, which lost 3 bases and 2 bases, there was a span of 1 base. CDR3 in amino acids: CASSHQETQYF. DNA of the CDR3: TGCGCCAGCAGCCATCAAGAGACCCAGTACTTC.

V gene TRBV28 combines with J gene TRBJ2-7; no clear D. CDR1 and CDR2 (germline): MDHEN, SYDVKM. The CDR3 is 13 amino acids. V was pared by 4 bases and J by 5 bases, with 12 bases between. This CDR3 is CASSSTSRNEQYF. Here the CDR3 DNA reads TGTGCCAGCAGTTCCACAAGCAGGAACGAGCAGTACTTC.

V is TRBV7-6 and J is TRBJ1-4, with TRBD1 identical over 9 bases. Per the germline V gene, CDR1 is SGHVS and CDR2 is FNYEAQ. The CDR3 sequence is 19 residues long. V dropped 6 bases and J dropped 1; count of bases not matched to a gene: 15. CDR3 DNA: TGTGCCAGCAGTCCAAGACAGGGGGTCTTTTTTGGAACTAATGAAAAACTGTTTTTT. As protein: CASSPRQGVFFGTNEKLFF.

This clone appeared once. This chain connects TRBV15 to TRBJ1-4, with 7 bases matching TRBD1. CDR3 length: 17 amino acids. From germline, CDR1 is LNHNV and CDR2 YYDKDF (reference sequence). With 2 bases clipped from V and 6 bases from J, the junction kept 12 bases outside the gene matches. CDR3 coding DNA: TGTGCCACCAGCAGAACACGGAACCCAGGGGGGGATGAAAAACTGTTTTTT. Protein: CATSRTRNPGGDEKLFF.

Regarding this clone: Its ends do not fully match the called genes, so a read error is possible. V usage is TRBV7-7 and J usage is TRBJ2-3; D gene uncertain. CDR1 and CDR2 (germline): SSHAT, FNYEAQ (reference sequence). There are 15 residues in the CDR3. CDR3 region: CASSPRLTSTDTQYF. CDR3 sequence (DNA): TGTGCTAGCAGCCCTCGACTTACTAGCACAGATACGCAGTATTTT.

This clone is a singleton in its sample. The chain recombines TRBV21-1 with TRBJ2-2. TRBV21-1 is annotated as a pseudogene. This CDR3 is 17 amino acids long. As DNA, the CDR3 is TGTGCCAGCAGCAAAACAGGGAGGACAACGAACACCGGGGAGCTGTTTTTT. Protein sequence: CASSKTGRTTNTGELFF.

The chain links TRBV7-2 to TRBJ2-2; 10 bases line up with TRBD1. Trimming removed 6 bases from V and 6 bases from J; junction bases left unmatched: 4. There are 14 residues in the CDR3. CDR1 SGHTA and CDR2 FQGNSA come from the germline V gene. Here the CDR3 DNA reads TGTGCCAGCAGAGGGACAGGGGTGTCCGGGGAGCTGTTTTTT. Translating gives CASRGTGVSGELFF.

As for this clone: The identical CDR3 is also encoded by other nucleotide sequences in the sample. This sequence joins TRBV5-1 and TRBJ2-1; D gene ambiguous. With 4 bases removed from V and 6 bases from J, the gap between germline ends came to 5 bases. Germline CDR1 SGHRS, CDR2 YFSETQ. The CDR3 extends over 11 amino acids. The CDR3 is CASSLSNEQFF. DNA for the CDR3: TGCGCCAGCAGCCTTAGCAATGAGCAGTTCTTC.